The clone carrying this TCR beta chain was detected many times. Its specificity is unknown. Both 60 Vbeta primers and 13 Jbeta primers went into the PCR. TCRdb keeps only in-frame clones here, not all; method: immunoSEQ multiplex PCR. Counted here are roughly 100,000 clones, 70% to 85% occurring once; the ten biggest clones make up about 5.4%. The data derive from a study of cytomegalovirus exposure and HLA in healthy donors. Whole-study findings and limits: The majority of CMV-associated TCR beta chains were reported as apparently HLA-restricted in a later analysis.

The germline CDR1 and CDR2 sequences are MDHEN and SYDVKM. CDR3 length equals 14 residues. The germline V and J ends were trimmed by 6 bases and 6 bases, with 15 bases remaining between them. The source is a woman between 18 and 29 years old in good health and CMV-seropositive. The gene calls are TRBV28 and TRBJ1-5; TRBD1 might be the D (6 bases). The source material was PBMCs. CDR3 bases: TGTGCCAGCAGGAGACACAGGGAGGGTCAGCCCCAGCATTTT. It codes for CASRRHREGQPQHF.